These 19 T cell receptor beta chains came from one sample sequenced in a study of CD8 T cells in Susac syndrome. Random hexamers served to reverse transcribe about 0.45 to 1 ug RNA. TCRdb used MiXCR to reprocess the immunoSEQ multiplex PCR reads, holding one entry per CDR3 protein. The sample has fewer than 350,000 distinct CDR3 sequences; 90% to 95% are singletons. Sequencing input: CD4+ T cells from PBMCs. The receptors derive from a human donor with multiple sclerosis.

V usage is TRBV5-1 and J usage is TRBJ2-3; no reliable D call. Germline V gene data show CDR1 as SGHRS and CDR2 as YFSETQ. This CDR3 region has 15 residues. The V and J ends lost 4 bases and 2 bases respectively, with 14 bases between them. For the CDR3, the DNA is TGCGCCAGCAGCACTGACCAGCCCGTCACAGATACGCAGTATTTT. This translates into CASSTDQPVTDTQYF. The variable domain in full, completed from reference TRBV5-1 and TRBJ2-3, reads KAGVTQTPRYLIKTRGQQVTLSCSPISGHRSVSWYQQTPGQGLQFLFEYFSETQRNKGNFPGRFSGRQFSNSRSEMNVSTLELGDSALYLCASSTDQPVTDTQYFGPGTRLTVL.

The chain joins TRBV18 to TRBJ2-3; TRBD1 might be the D (6 bases). Germline V gene lookup returns CDR1 KGHSH and CDR2 LQKENI. With 3 bases removed from V and 0 bases from J, the gap between germline ends came to 25 bases. The CDR3 extends over 20 amino acids. This chain's CDR3 is CASSPAPQPGADPSTDTQYF. The DNA of the CDR3 is TGTGCCAGCTCACCCGCCCCGCAACCAGGGGCCGATCCTAGCACAGATACGCAGTATTTT. The whole variable domain, filled in from reference TRBV18 and TRBJ2-3, reads NAGVMQNPRHLVRRRGQEARLRCSPMKGHSHVYWYRQLPEEGLKFMVYLQKENIIDESGMPKERFSAEFPKEGPSILRIQQVVRGDSAAYFCASSPAPQPGADPSTDTQYFGPGTRLTVL.

V and J are TRBV6-2 or TRBV6-3 and TRBJ1-5; D call uncertain. The V gene's germline CDR1 is MNHEY and CDR2 SVGEGT. The CDR3 runs 14 residues. Trimming took off 8 bases at V and 0 bases at J, with 11 bases between the two ends. The CDR3 bases are TGTGCCAGCCTCGGGGTCGATAGCAATCAGCCCCAGCATTTT. This translates into CASLGVDSNQPQHF.

The chain joins TRBV20-1 to TRBJ2-5, with D unresolved. CDR1 is DFQATT, CDR2 SNEGSKA, per germline (reference sequence). Deletions cut 3 bases from V and 9 bases from J, with 17 bases between. There are 13 residues in the CDR3. The CDR3 DNA is TGCAGTGCTAGCCGAGGTCCCGGTGGGGCCCAGTACTTC. It translates to CSASRGPGGAQYF.

This clonotype is a singleton in its sample. One junction end disagrees with the germline gene, perhaps due to a read error. The genes are TRBV6-2 or TRBV6-3 and TRBJ2-3; 10 nucleotides line up with TRBD2. There are 15 residues in the CDR3. In germline, CDR1 is MNHEY, CDR2 SVGEGT. The CDR3 DNA reads as TGTGCCAGCAGTCCTAGCGGGAGTAGCAGAGATACGCAGTATTTT. As protein: CASSPSGSSRDTQYF.

V gene TRBV5-4 combines with J gene TRBJ2-7, with TRBD1 matching over 10 bases. The CDR3 runs 16 residues. Germline values: CDR1 SGHNT, CDR2 YYREEE (reference sequence). Trimming took 4 bases from V and 7 from J; bases not matched to a gene: 14. The chain's CDR3 is CASSLRDRGSRREQYF. CDR3 coding DNA: TGTGCCAGCAGCCTACGGGACAGGGGTTCCCGCCGGGAGCAGTACTTC.

This sequence joins TRBV9 and TRBJ1-2, with 7 bases lining up with TRBD1. V shed 0 bases, J shed 4 bases, and the junction held 12 bases outside the gene matches. Germline-derived CDR1 and CDR2 are SGDLS and YYNGEE. There are 17 residues in the CDR3. CDR3 in amino acids: CASSVATIGGQPYGYTF. In nucleotides, the CDR3 is TGTGCCAGCAGCGTAGCTACAATCGGGGGACAGCCCTATGGCTACACCTTC.

The chain is built from TRBV9 and TRBJ2-3; no clear D gene. The V end lost 4 bases, the J end lost 6 bases, and 21 bases lay between the germline ends. The CDR3 runs to 16 residues. CDR1 SGDLS and CDR2 YYNGEE come from the germline V gene. The DNA for the CDR3 is TGTGCCAGCAGCCCCGGCCTAGGCCGAAAGGGTGATACGCAGTATTTT. Translating gives CASSPGLGRKGDTQYF.

The chain employs TRBV3-1 and TRBJ2-3; 7 nucleotides line up with TRBD2. CDR3 length equals 16 residues. Germline assignment: CDR1 LGHDT and CDR2 YNNKEL (reference sequence). Germline trimming cut 8 bases from V and 4 bases from J; bases unmatched to any gene: 15. The DNA for the CDR3 is TGTGCCAGCGCGTTCCGACTAGCTGGGTCGTCAGATACGCAGTATTTT. Amino acids: CASAFRLAGSSDTQYF.

The rearrangement links TRBV5-4 to TRBJ1-6; D may be TRBD1 (5 bases). Trimming stripped 3 bases from V and 10 bases from J, with 17 bases between. Germline lookup yields CDR1 SGHNT and CDR2 YYREEE (reference sequence). The CDR3 length is 15 residues. CDR3 in amino acids: CASSSTRDFGSPLHF. The CDR3 nucleotides read TGTGCCAGCAGCTCAACCCGGGACTTCGGGTCACCCCTCCACTTT.

The chain couples TRBV4-2 to TRBJ2-5; 11 nucleotides match TRBD2. V was clipped by 0 bases and J by 4 bases; unmatched bases: 7. There are 17 residues in the CDR3. Looked up from germline, CDR1 is LGHNA and CDR2 is YNFKEQ. The CDR3 spells CASSQEAQLAGAETQYF. CDR3 DNA: TGTGCCAGCAGCCAAGAGGCCCAACTAGCGGGAGCAGAGACCCAGTACTTC.

This sequence joins TRBV11-3 and TRBJ2-3; 7 bases map to TRBD2. Germline CDR1 and CDR2: SGHNT and YENEEA. Germline trimming cut 4 bases from V and 0 bases from J; bases unmatched to any gene: 4. The CDR3 loop spans 15 amino acids. CDR3 residues: CASSSSTSSTDTQYF. In DNA form, the CDR3 reads TGTGCCAGCAGCTCATCGACTAGCAGCACAGATACGCAGTATTTT.

The V call is TRBV3-1, the J call TRBJ1-1, with D unclear. CDR3 length equals 15 residues. V lost 1 base and J lost 3, with 12 bases in between. The V gene's germline CDR1 is LGHDT and CDR2 YNNKEL (reference sequence). The CDR3 region is CASSQVGLGDTEAFF. Written as DNA, the CDR3 is TGTGCCAGCAGCCAAGTGGGCCTGGGCGACACTGAAGCTTTCTTT.

The chain combines TRBV19 with TRBJ2-1, with TRBD2 matching over 13 bases. Losses at the gene ends were 5 bases for V and 0 bases for J; bases not matched to a gene: 13. CDR3 length: 20 residues. The germline V gene encodes CDR1 LNHDA and CDR2 SQIVND (reference sequence). The CDR3, as DNA: TGTGCCAGTAGTTCTCTGGGACTAGCGGGACCGGCTAGCTCCTACAATGAGCAGTTCTTC. Translated, it gives CASSSLGLAGPASSYNEQFF.

This chain links TRBV27 with TRBJ2-2, with a weak D call TRBD1 (5 bases). V was trimmed by 5 bases and J by 4 bases, leaving 11 bases between them. The CDR3 loop spans 14 amino acids. Germline V CDR1 and CDR2: MNHEY, SMNVEV (reference sequence). The CDR3 sequence: CASSMDIPTGELFF. CDR3 DNA sequence: TGTGCCAGCAGTATGGACATTCCCACCGGGGAGCTGTTTTTT.

The chain joins TRBV20-1 to TRBJ2-5; possibly TRBD2 for D (5 bases). The ends were cut back, 5 bases at V and 0 bases at J, with 19 bases in the middle. CDR3 length: 16 amino acids. Germline lookup yields CDR1 DFQATT and CDR2 SNEGSKA (reference sequence). The CDR3 bases are TGCAGTGCTCCTTTTGGAGTTCTAGCAGACCAAGAGACCCAGTACTTC. Translated, it gives CSAPFGVLADQETQYF.

The genes are TRBV7-3 and TRBJ2-5, with 9 bases identical to TRBD1. V lost 2 bases, J lost 5 bases, and 6 bases stayed unmatched. Germline V gene data show CDR1 as SGHTA and CDR2 as FQGTGA. The CDR3 consists of 15 residues. CDR3 in DNA: TGTGCCAGCAGCTTAGGACAGGGGATAACTGAGACCCAGTACTTC. Protein product: CASSLGQGITETQYF.

The chain uses TRBV20-1 and TRBJ2-2; TRBD2 agrees at 8 bases. The CDR3 spans 13 residues. The germline V gene encodes CDR1 DFQATT and CDR2 SNEGSKA (reference sequence). The ends lost 2 bases at V and 8 bases at J; junction bases unmatched: 4. CDR3 loop: CSARPTGGGELFF. In DNA form, the CDR3 reads TGCAGTGCTAGACCTACGGGAGGGGGGGAGCTGTTTTTT.

The V and J genes are TRBV7-2 and TRBJ2-7, with D perhaps being TRBD1 or TRBD2 (5 bases each). This CDR3 has 14 residues. The V and J ends lost 1 base and 4 bases respectively, with 11 bases between them. Per germline, CDR1 SGHTA and CDR2 FQGNSA. CDR3 DNA: TGTGCCAGCAGCTTAGTGGGGGAACTATACGAGCAGTACTTC. Its translation: CASSLVGELYEQYF.